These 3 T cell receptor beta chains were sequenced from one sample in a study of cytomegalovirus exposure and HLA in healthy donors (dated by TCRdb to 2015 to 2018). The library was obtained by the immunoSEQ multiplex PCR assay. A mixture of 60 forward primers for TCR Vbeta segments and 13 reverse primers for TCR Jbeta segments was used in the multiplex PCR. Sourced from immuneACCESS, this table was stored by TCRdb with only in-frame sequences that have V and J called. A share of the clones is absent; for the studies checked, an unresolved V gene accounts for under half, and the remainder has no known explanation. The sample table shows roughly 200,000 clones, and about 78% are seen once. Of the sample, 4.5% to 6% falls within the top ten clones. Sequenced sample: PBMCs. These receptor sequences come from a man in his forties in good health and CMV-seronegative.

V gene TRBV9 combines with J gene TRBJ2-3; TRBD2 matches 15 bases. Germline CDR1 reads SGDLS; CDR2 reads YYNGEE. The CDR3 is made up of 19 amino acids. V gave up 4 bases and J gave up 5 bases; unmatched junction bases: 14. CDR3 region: CASSRLGGTSGGFIDTQYF. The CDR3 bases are TGTGCCAGCAGCCGGCTAGGAGGGACTAGCGGGGGGTTTATAGATACGCAGTATTTT. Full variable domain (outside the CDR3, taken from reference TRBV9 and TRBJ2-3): DSGVTQTPKHLITATGQRVTLRCSPRSGDLSVYWYQQSLDQGLQFLIQYYNGEERAKGNILERFSAQQFPDLHSELNLSSLELGDSALYFCASSRLGGTSGGFIDTQYFGPGTRLTVL.

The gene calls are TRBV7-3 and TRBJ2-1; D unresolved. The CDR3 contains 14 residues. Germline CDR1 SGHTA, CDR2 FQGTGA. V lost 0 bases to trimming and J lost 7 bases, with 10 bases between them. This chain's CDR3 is CASSLTKERNEQFF. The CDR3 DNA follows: TGTGCCAGCAGCTTAACTAAAGAGAGAAATGAGCAGTTCTTC.

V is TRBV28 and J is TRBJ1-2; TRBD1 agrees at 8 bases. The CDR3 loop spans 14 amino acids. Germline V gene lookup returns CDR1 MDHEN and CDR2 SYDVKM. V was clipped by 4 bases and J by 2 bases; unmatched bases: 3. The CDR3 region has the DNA TGTGCCAGCAGTTCCCGACAGGGGAACTATGGCTACACCTTC. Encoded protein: CASSSRQGNYGYTF.